What follows are 17 T cell receptor beta chains derived from one specimen sequenced in a study of blood T cell repertoires in COVID-19. Clones were sequenced by immunoSEQ multiplex PCR, and TCRdb holds only the in-frame ones, with some missing. The sample holds over 80,000 clones; approximately 90% are singletons and the top ten take approximately 2.9%. Sequences were obtained from peripheral blood. These receptors were collected from a woman aged 80 or older with acute or convalescent COVID-19.

This chain joins TRBV3-1 (or the pseudogene TRBV3-2) and TRBJ2-7; D might be TRBD2 (5 bases). The length of the CDR3 is 14 residues. V lost 1 base to trimming and J lost 0 bases, with 7 bases between them. Germline CDR1 and CDR2: LGHDT and YNNKEL (reference sequence). The CDR3 coding sequence is TGTGCCAGCAGCCAAGTAGCGAGCTCCTACGAGCAGTACTTC. Its protein is CASSQVASSYEQYF.

V usage is TRBV27 and J usage is TRBJ1-5; 9 nucleotides agree with TRBD1. The junction had 5 bases not matched to a gene; V was cut back by 4 bases and J by 7 bases. Germline assignment: CDR1 MNHEY and CDR2 SMNVEV (reference sequence). This CDR3 spans 14 amino acids. CDR3 in DNA: TGTGCCAGCAGTTCCGGGACAGGGATCCAGCCCCAGCATTTT. It codes for CASSSGTGIQPQHF.

The rearrangement joins TRBV18 to TRBJ1-1; 7 bases align to TRBD1. Germline assignment: CDR1 KGHSH and CDR2 LQKENI. The CDR3 runs 16 residues. Losses at the gene ends were 4 bases for V and 0 bases for J; bases not matched to a gene: 8. This chain's CDR3 is CASSRTGVGMNTEAFF. CDR3 bases: TGTGCCAGCTCACGAACAGGGGTAGGGATGAACACTGAAGCTTTCTTT.

The chain recombines TRBV7-6 with TRBJ2-3; 10 bases line up with TRBD1. The germline gives CDR1 SGHVS, CDR2 FNYEAQ. The CDR3 length is 15 residues. V lost 2 bases and J lost 3; bases outside the gene matches: 2. CDR3 coding DNA: TGTGCCAGCAGCTTATCGGGACAGGGGACAGATACGCAGTATTTT. It translates to CASSLSGQGTDTQYF. The whole variable domain, remainder taken from reference TRBV7-6 and TRBJ2-3, is GAGVSQSPRYKVTKRGQDVALRCDPISGHVSLYWYRQALGQGPEFLTYFNYEAQQDKSGLPNDRFSAERPEGSISTLTIQRTEQRDSAMYRCASSLSGQGTDTQYFGPGTRLTVL.

J is TRBJ2-2 and V is TRBV18, with D possibly matching TRBD2 (5 bases). This CDR3 is 15 amino acids long. The germline V gene encodes CDR1 KGHSH and CDR2 LQKENI. V dropped 1 base and J dropped 1 base, with 7 bases sitting between them. This chain's CDR3 is CASSPRAENTGELFF. For the CDR3, the DNA is TGTGCCAGCTCACCACGAGCGGAGAACACCGGGGAGCTGTTTTTT.

The V and J genes are TRBV18 and TRBJ2-3; D is possibly TRBD1 (8 bases). CDR3 length equals 16 residues. Trimming took 0 bases from V and 9 from J, leaving 19 bases between them. From germline, CDR1 is KGHSH and CDR2 LQKENI. The CDR3 DNA sequence: TGTGCCAGCTCACCACCCACAGGGGGGGCCGGGGGCACGCAGTATTTT. Residues: CASSPPTGGAGGTQYF.

The DNA of the CDR3 is TGTGCCAGCAGCTTATCTAGCGGGGGGTACCAAGAGACCCAGTACTTC. Its translation: CASSLSSGGYQETQYF. The V gene is TRBV7-9, the J gene TRBJ2-5; the match to TRBD2 covers 11 bases. Germline lookup yields CDR1 SEHNR and CDR2 FQNEAQ (reference sequence). The CDR3 has 16 residues. With 2 bases clipped from V and 0 bases from J, the junction kept 2 bases outside the gene matches.

The chain carries TRBV9 and TRBJ2-4; 8 bases are shared with TRBD1. J gave up 6 bases and V 2 bases, and 7 bases lay outside the gene matches. The CDR3 loop spans 15 amino acids. Germline V lookup: CDR1 SGDLS, CDR2 YYNGEE. CDR3: CASSVGQGVGNIQYF. The CDR3 nucleotides are TGTGCCAGCAGCGTCGGACAGGGTGTGGGAAACATTCAGTACTTC. The variable domain in full, completed from reference TRBV9 and TRBJ2-4, reads DSGVTQTPKHLITATGQRVTLRCSPRSGDLSVYWYQQSLDQGLQFLIQYYNGEERAKGNILERFSAQQFPDLHSELNLSSLELGDSALYFCASSVGQGVGNIQYFGAGTRLSVL.

The rearrangement joins TRBV7-9 to TRBJ1-1; perhaps TRBD1 as D (5 bases). The CDR3 extends over 15 amino acids. V was shortened by 4 bases and J by 0 bases, with 12 bases between the two germline ends. In germline, CDR1 is SEHNR, CDR2 FQNEAQ (reference sequence). CDR3 nucleotides: TGTGCCAGCAGCTCCTTGGCAGGGATGAACACTGAAGCTTTCTTT. Protein: CASSSLAGMNTEAFF.

This clone was counted a single time. The chain uses TRBV4-2 and TRBJ1-2; 9 bases are shared with TRBD1. The CDR3 is 14 amino acids. Germline CDR1 and CDR2: LGHNA and YNFKEQ. V gave up 6 bases and J gave up 7 bases; unmatched junction bases: 9. This CDR3 reads CASSLDRGTFGYTF. In DNA, the CDR3 is TGTGCCAGCAGTCTCGACAGGGGGACATTTGGCTACACCTTC.

Here the CDR3 reads CASSPGIARYNEQFF. CDR3 sequence (DNA): TGTGCCAGCAGCCCCGGGATAGCGCGCTACAATGAGCAGTTCTTC. The chain is built from TRBV3-1 (or the pseudogene TRBV3-2) and TRBJ2-1; D perhaps matches TRBD2 (5 bases). Germline V CDR1 and CDR2: LGHDT, YNNKEL (reference sequence). Deletions cut 4 bases from V and 3 bases from J, with 13 bases between. CDR3 length: 15 amino acids.

This chain connects TRBV11-2 to TRBJ2-2; TRBD1 aligns across 7 bases. CDR3 length: 16 residues. V lost 5 bases, J lost 2 bases, and 8 bases stayed unmatched. From germline, CDR1 is SGHAT and CDR2 FQNNGV. Here the CDR3 DNA reads TGTGCCAGCAGCCCCAACCGGGACAGTAACACCGGGGAGCTGTTTTTT. It codes for CASSPNRDSNTGELFF.

In this sample, this clone turned up once. J is TRBJ1-4 and V is TRBV18, with D perhaps matching TRBD1 (5 bases). CDR1 is KGHSH, CDR2 LQKENI, per germline. There are 14 residues in the CDR3. Between the trimmed V and J ends, which lost 2 bases and 8 bases, there was a span of 12 bases. The CDR3 here is CASSPGARSEKLFF. CDR3 coding DNA: TGTGCCAGCTCACCAGGGGCAAGGAGCGAAAAACTGTTTTTT.

The chain carries TRBV5-6 and TRBJ1-1; D is perhaps TRBD1 (5 bases). CDR1 SGHDT and CDR2 YYEEEE come from the germline V gene. CDR3 length: 14 residues. The V gene lost 4 bases and the J gene lost 1 base, with 11 bases spanning the gap. The CDR3 reads CASSLPDRNTEAFF. CDR3 sequence (DNA): TGTGCCAGCAGCCTCCCAGACAGGAACACTGAAGCTTTCTTT.

The chain recombines TRBV14 with TRBJ1-4; 9 bases agree with TRBD1. The CDR3 is 15 residues long. Germline trimming cut 3 bases from V and 10 bases from J; bases unmatched to any gene: 9. Germline V lookup: CDR1 SGHDN, CDR2 FVKESK. The CDR3 protein is CASSHYRGPWGKLFF. CDR3 nucleotides: TGTGCCAGCAGCCATTACAGGGGGCCTTGGGGAAAACTGTTTTTT.

V is TRBV6-2 or TRBV6-3 and J is TRBJ1-2; possibly TRBD1 for D (6 bases). This CDR3 is built from 12 residues. Trimming pared 6 bases from V and 4 bases from J, leaving 9 bases between. Per the germline V gene, CDR1 is MNHEY and CDR2 is SVGEGT. CDR3 loop: CASSADSYGYTF. The CDR3 nucleotides read TGTGCCAGCAGCGCGGACAGCTATGGCTACACCTTC.

There are a few counts of this clone. The gene calls are TRBV27 and TRBJ1-5; no definite D call. The CDR3 runs to 15 residues. Germline lookup yields CDR1 MNHEY and CDR2 SMNVEV (reference sequence). V lost 2 bases and J lost 1, with 9 bases in between. As DNA, the CDR3 is TGTGCCAGCAGTTTAGGCTTCTGGAGCAATCAGCCCCAGCATTTT. Amino acid sequence: CASSLGFWSNQPQHF.